The 30 T cell receptor beta chains listed next were all sequenced from one sample in a study of technical replicates of blood from a handful of donors. TCRdb's table, derived via immunoSEQ multiplex PCR, lists solely in-frame clones and lacks some. The profile shows roughly 80,000 clones, approximately 94% of them singletons. The sequencing sample was made of T cells isolated from PBMCs. The receptors here all came from a human donor in good health.

The chain recombines TRBV10-3 with TRBJ2-3; D unresolved. Trimming removed 0 bases at V and 4 bases at J, with 11 bases between. The CDR3 covers 15 residues. From germline, CDR1 is ENHRY and CDR2 SYGVKD. CDR3 coding DNA: TGTGCCATCAGTGAGTCTCGCGGAGCCTCAGATACGCAGTATTTT. Translated: CAISESRGASDTQYF.

This chain links TRBV2 with TRBJ1-1; the match to TRBD1 covers 9 bases. V shed 11 bases and J 5 bases; nucleotides not matched to a gene: 9. This CDR3 has 13 amino acids. Germline CDR1 SNHLY, CDR2 FYNNEI. CDR3 bases: TGTGCCGGAGAGGACAGGGGAGAAACTGAAGCTTTCTTT. Its translation: CAGEDRGETEAFF.

V usage is TRBV7-2 and J usage is TRBJ2-5, with TRBD1 as a possible D gene (5 bases). Germline V gives CDR1 SGHTA, CDR2 FQGNSA. The ends were cut back, 3 bases at V and 1 base at J, with 9 bases in the middle. This CDR3 has 14 residues. CDR3 bases: TGTGCCAGCAGCTTCCTTACAGGCCAAGAGACCCAGTACTTC. Amino acid sequence: CASSFLTGQETQYF.

The V gene is TRBV5-1, the J gene TRBJ1-2, with no clear D. The CDR3 is 13 amino acids. Between the trimmed V and J ends, which lost 2 bases and 5 bases, there was a span of 10 bases. Per the germline V gene, CDR1 is SGHRS and CDR2 is YFSETQ. CDR3 protein: CASSLIGGYGYTF. CDR3 nucleotides: TGCGCCAGCAGCTTAATCGGCGGATATGGCTACACCTTC.

The rearrangement joins TRBV2 to TRBJ2-2; D gene unclear. CDR1 is SNHLY and CDR2 is FYNNEI in the germline V gene. The CDR3 loop spans 11 amino acids. V dropped 4 bases and J dropped 7 bases, with 4 bases sitting between them. CDR3 coding DNA: TGTGCCAGCAGTGCGAGCGGGGAGCTGTTTTTT. It yields the protein CASSASGELFF.

The chain employs TRBV19 and TRBJ2-1, with no clear D. V was clipped by 7 bases and J by 7 bases, with 14 bases between them. This CDR3 has 13 amino acids. The germline V gene encodes CDR1 LNHDA and CDR2 SQIVND (reference sequence). The CDR3 nucleotides are TGTGCCAGTAATCAGCTTCCCGGGAATGAGCAGTTCTTC. Its translation: CASNQLPGNEQFF.

This sequence joins TRBV11-3 and TRBJ2-5; 14 nucleotides match TRBD2. In germline, CDR1 is SGHNT, CDR2 YENEEA. The CDR3 covers 15 residues. Germline trimming cut 4 bases from V and 3 bases from J; bases unmatched to any gene: 1. CDR3 nucleotides: TGTGCCAGCAGCTGGGGACTAGCGGGAGAAGAGACCCAGTACTTC. This encodes CASSWGLAGEETQYF.

The chain is built from TRBV19 and TRBJ1-1; no clear D gene. The length of the CDR3 is 14 residues. Trimming pared 7 bases from V and 1 base from J, leaving 13 bases between. Germline V lookup: CDR1 LNHDA, CDR2 SQIVND (reference sequence). The CDR3 loop is CASKVSSGNTEAFF. In DNA form, the CDR3 reads TGTGCCAGTAAGGTCTCGAGCGGGAACACTGAAGCTTTCTTT.

CDR3 loop: CASSSPDRGHNQPQHF. CDR3 bases: TGTGCCAGCAGTTCCCCGGACAGGGGGCACAATCAGCCCCAGCATTTT. This chain joins TRBV28 and TRBJ1-5; 11 bases map to TRBD1. Germline CDR1 reads MDHEN; CDR2 reads SYDVKM. J lost 3 bases, V lost 4 bases, and 5 bases had no gene match. The CDR3 consists of 16 residues.

The rearrangement links TRBV4-1 to TRBJ2-3, with 11 bases lining up with TRBD2. The germline gives CDR1 MGHRA, CDR2 YSYEKL. This CDR3 contains 15 residues. Trimming cost V 8 bases and J 5 bases; bases outside gene matches: 9. The CDR3 nucleotides are TGCGCCAGCGCTTGGCTAGCGGGAGGTCGAGATACGCAGTATTTT. It specifies CASAWLAGGRDTQYF.

The CDR3 here is CAWSVPGSRMYQEQFF. The CDR3 DNA sequence: TGTGCCTGGAGTGTACCGGGGTCCCGTATGTACCAAGAGCAGTTCTTC. This chain connects TRBV30 to TRBJ2-1; possibly TRBD2 for D (5 bases). The CDR3 sequence is 16 residues long. Trimming removed 0 bases from V and 10 bases from J, with 22 bases in between. The germline V gene encodes CDR1 GTSNPN and CDR2 SVGIG (reference sequence). Variable domain in full (rest from reference TRBV30 and TRBJ2-1): SQTIHQWPATLVQPVGSPLSLECTVEGTSNPNLYWYRQAAGRGLQLLFYSVGIGQISSEVPQNLSASRPQDRQFILSSKKLLLSDSGFYLCAWSVPGSRMYQEQFFGPGTRLTVL.

CDR3 region: CAWSLGLAGETQYF. CDR3 coding DNA: TGTGCCTGGAGCCTGGGACTAGCGGGGGAGACCCAGTACTTC. V usage is TRBV30 and J usage is TRBJ2-5; TRBD2 aligns across 13 bases. CDR3 length: 14 residues. V shed 3 bases, J shed 5 bases, and the junction held 3 bases outside the gene matches. Per germline, CDR1 GTSNPN and CDR2 SVGIG (reference sequence).

The rearrangement joins TRBV5-6 to TRBJ2-7; the D is unclear. The V end was cut by 0 bases, the J end by 0 bases, with 7 bases between. There are 14 residues in the CDR3. Germline assignment: CDR1 SGHDT and CDR2 YYEEEE. This CDR3 reads CASSLGLGSYEQYF. CDR3 DNA: TGTGCCAGCAGCTTGGGTCTCGGCTCCTACGAGCAGTACTTC.

In DNA, the CDR3 is TGCAGTGCTAGAGATGTGTTATGGTTCTTC. It translates to CSARDVLWFF. The genes are TRBV20-1 and TRBJ2-1; no clear D gene. CDR3 length equals 10 residues. Germline CDR1 and CDR2: DFQATT and SNEGSKA (reference sequence). V was shortened by 0 bases and J by 15 bases, with 9 bases between the two germline ends.

The chain has TRBV27 and TRBJ2-5; TRBD2 agrees at 10 bases. The CDR3 is 16 residues long. CDR1 and CDR2 (germline): MNHEY, SMNVEV (reference sequence). Unmatched junction bases numbered 5, after V lost 0 bases and J lost 4 bases. Here the CDR3 reads CASSLSPSGSPETQYF. CDR3 in DNA: TGTGCCAGCAGTTTATCCCCTAGCGGGAGTCCAGAGACCCAGTACTTC.

The chain couples TRBV7-2 to TRBJ1-1, with 8 bases lining up with TRBD1. CDR3 length: 14 residues. V was pared by 5 bases and J by 4 bases, with 6 bases of the junction left unmatched. The V gene's germline CDR1 is SGHTA and CDR2 FQGNSA. CDR3 protein: CASSRKTGGTEAFF. The CDR3 nucleotides are TGTGCCAGCAGCCGAAAAACAGGGGGCACTGAAGCTTTCTTT.

J is TRBJ2-5 and V is TRBV5-1; 9 positions agree with TRBD1. The germline V gene encodes CDR1 SGHRS and CDR2 YFSETQ. With V trimmed by 0 bases and J by 2 bases, 20 bases remained unmatched. The CDR3 runs to 21 residues. The CDR3 DNA sequence: TGCGCCAGCAGCTTGGCAATAACAGGGGGCGCCTCAATTAACCTACAAGAGACCCAGTACTTC. This encodes CASSLAITGGASINLQETQYF.

This chain uses TRBV7-9 with TRBJ2-1; 7 bases map to TRBD2. The CDR3 loop spans 15 amino acids. V trimming: 5 bases; J trimming: 2 bases; junction bases outside the gene matches: 6. Germline V CDR1 and CDR2: SEHNR, FQNEAQ (reference sequence). CDR3 coding DNA: TGTGCCAGCAGCCCCGCTAGCGGAACCTACAATGAGCAGTTCTTC. This sequence encodes CASSPASGTYNEQFF.

This CDR3 reads CASRQGTGRSSTDTQYF. CDR3 coding DNA: TGTGCCAGCCGCCAAGGTACCGGGAGGTCTAGCACAGATACGCAGTATTTT. The rearrangement links TRBV11-2 to TRBJ2-3; the match to TRBD2 covers 7 bases. This CDR3 is built from 17 residues. Germline CDR1 reads SGHAT; CDR2 reads FQNNGV. V lost 8 bases, J lost 0 bases, and 14 bases stayed unmatched.

The V gene is TRBV7-2, the J gene TRBJ2-1, with 7 bases aligning to TRBD2. This CDR3 contains 14 residues. The ends lost 4 bases at V and 9 bases at J; junction bases unmatched: 9. CDR1 and CDR2 from the germline V gene are SGHTA and FQGNSA. The CDR3 reads CASSSPGRPGEQFF. As DNA, the CDR3 is TGTGCCAGCAGCTCTCCCGGGAGGCCCGGTGAGCAGTTCTTC.

The chain carries TRBV9 and TRBJ2-7; D not resolved. V was cut by 4 bases and J by 3 bases, with 11 bases left in between. In germline, CDR1 is SGDLS, CDR2 YYNGEE. CDR3 size: 13 residues. Here the CDR3 DNA reads TGTGCCAGCAGCCCAGCGACCCTCTACGAGCAGTACTTC. This sequence encodes CASSPATLYEQYF.

The rearrangement links TRBV7-8 to TRBJ2-7, with 11 bases lining up with TRBD2. The CDR3 is 15 residues long. Germline loops: CDR1 SGHVS, CDR2 FQNEAQ. The ends lost 5 bases at V and 0 bases at J; junction bases unmatched: 3. CDR3 sequence reads: CASSPGLAGSYEQYF. Written as DNA, the CDR3 is TGTGCCAGCAGCCCCGGACTAGCGGGCTCCTACGAGCAGTACTTC. The full variable domain, in which reference TRBV7-8 and TRBJ2-7 provide the parts outside the CDR3, is GAGVSQSPRYKVAKRGQDVALRCDPISGHVSLFWYQQALGQGPEFLTYFQNEAQLDKSGLPSDRFFAERPEGSVSTLKIQRTQQEDSAVYLCASSPGLAGSYEQYFGPGTRLTVT.

The rearrangement joins TRBV6-1 to TRBJ2-1, with 13 bases aligning to TRBD2. Germline V gene lookup returns CDR1 MNHNS and CDR2 SASEGT. The CDR3 runs 15 residues. V was clipped by 6 bases and J by 7 bases; unmatched bases: 6. CDR3 DNA: TGTGCCAGCAGAGAACTAGCGGGAGGGCCTAATGAGCAGTTCTTC. It yields the protein CASRELAGGPNEQFF.

The chain links TRBV19 to TRBJ2-7; TRBD1 is a possible D gene (6 bases). The germline V gene encodes CDR1 LNHDA and CDR2 SQIVND (reference sequence). Trimming removed 2 bases from V and 0 bases from J, with 11 bases in between. This CDR3 comprises 15 residues. The CDR3 here is CASSIKGVPSYEQYF. The CDR3 DNA is TGTGCCAGTAGTATAAAGGGGGTCCCCTCCTACGAGCAGTACTTC.

This chain joins TRBV6-5 and TRBJ1-1; possibly TRBD1 for D (5 bases). V was clipped by 6 bases and J by 0 bases, with 11 bases between them. Per germline, CDR1 MNHEY and CDR2 SVGAGI. The CDR3 runs 14 residues. The CDR3 coding sequence is TGTGCCAGCAGACCGACGGACATGAACACTGAAGCTTTCTTT. This codes for CASRPTDMNTEAFF.

The J gene is TRBJ2-1, the V gene TRBV9; tentative D call: TRBD1 (6 bases). Germline values: CDR1 SGDLS, CDR2 YYNGEE. This CDR3 is 15 amino acids long. V lost 0 bases and J 10 bases, leaving 17 bases between the germline ends. The CDR3 here is CASSVAQTGNREQFF. The CDR3 nucleotides are TGTGCCAGCAGCGTAGCTCAGACAGGAAACAGGGAGCAGTTCTTC.

The chain recombines TRBV28 with TRBJ2-3; perhaps TRBD2 as D (6 bases). With 7 bases removed from V and 3 bases from J, the gap between germline ends came to 17 bases. CDR3 length: 15 residues. The germline V gene has CDR1 MDHEN and CDR2 SYDVKM. As DNA, the CDR3 is TGTGCCAGCACCCCGATCGCGGGATTTACAGATACGCAGTATTTT. Translating it yields CASTPIAGFTDTQYF.

This clone was counted only a few times. The chain is built from TRBV5-1 and TRBJ1-1; 8 bases are shared with TRBD1. V shed 2 bases, J shed 5 bases, and the junction held 5 bases outside the gene matches. The CDR3 sequence is 14 residues long. The germline gives CDR1 SGHRS, CDR2 YFSETQ. The CDR3 loop is CASSLDRGGTEAFF. In DNA form, the CDR3 reads TGCGCCAGCAGCTTAGACAGGGGCGGGACTGAAGCTTTCTTT.

V and J are TRBV5-4 and TRBJ1-1; D may be TRBD1 (5 bases). V gave up 2 bases and J gave up 1 base, with 9 bases separating them. This CDR3 contains 14 residues. Germline V lookup: CDR1 SGHNT, CDR2 YYREEE (reference sequence). CDR3 residues: CASSFQGWNTEAFF. For the CDR3, the DNA is TGTGCCAGCAGCTTCCAGGGATGGAACACTGAAGCTTTCTTT.

The chain joins TRBV7-9 to TRBJ2-2; 13 bases fit TRBD2. Trimming took 5 bases from V and 7 from J; bases not matched to a gene: 4. CDR3 size: 15 residues. Germline V lookup: CDR1 SEHNR, CDR2 FQNEAQ (reference sequence). CDR3 coding DNA: TGTGCCAGCAGCCCCGGACTAGCGGGAGTCGGGGAGCTGTTTTTT. As protein: CASSPGLAGVGELFF. The full variable domain, its missing parts supplied by reference TRBV7-9 and TRBJ2-2, is DTGVSQNPRHKITKRGQNVTFRCDPISEHNRLYWYRQTLGQGPEFLTYFQNEAQLEKSRLLSDRFSAERPKGSFSTLEIQRTEQGDSAMYLCASSPGLAGVGELFFGEGSRLTVL.